This T cell receptor beta chain was captured by sequencing in a study of tumor and adjacent non-tumor tissue in lung cancer. The template was RNA from unsorted bulk tissue. This non-tumor lung sample came from over 3 cm beyond the tumor edge. A modified ARM-PCR protocol with three rounds of nested PCR amplified TCRbeta. TCRdb reanalysed the multiplex PCR reads using MiXCR and keeps one entry per CDR3 protein. The repertoire includes 110,000 or so distinct CDR3 sequences, roughly three fifths of them detected once, and around 17% sits in the top ten. The germline V gene has CDR1 SGHVS and CDR2 FQNEAQ. There are 17 residues in the CDR3. Trimming at V came to 1 base and at J to 1 base, leaving 9 bases not matched to a gene. A remark on this clonotype: Since the CDR3 does not end with the conserved phenylalanine or tryptophan, this likely comes from a read error.

The J gene is TRBJ1-1, the V gene TRBV7-8; TRBD1 matches at 7 bases. Sequenced material: distant non-tumor lung tissue. The sequence derives from a man aged 55 to 70 with non-small cell lung cancer. The CDR3 sequence is CASSLGAGGSRNTEAFL. The DNA of the CDR3 is TGTGCCAGCAGCTTAGGGGCAGGGGGATCTAGGAACACTGAAGCTTTCCTT.